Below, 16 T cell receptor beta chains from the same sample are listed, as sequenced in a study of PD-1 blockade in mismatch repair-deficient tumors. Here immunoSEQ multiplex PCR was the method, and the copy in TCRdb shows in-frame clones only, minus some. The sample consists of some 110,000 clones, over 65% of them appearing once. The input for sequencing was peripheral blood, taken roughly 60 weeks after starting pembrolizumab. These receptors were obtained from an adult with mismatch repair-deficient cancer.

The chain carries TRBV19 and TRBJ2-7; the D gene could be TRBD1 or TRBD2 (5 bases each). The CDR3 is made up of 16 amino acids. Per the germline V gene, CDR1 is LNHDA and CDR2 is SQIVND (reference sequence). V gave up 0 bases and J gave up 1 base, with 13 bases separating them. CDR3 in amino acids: CASSIDGGVWSYEQYF. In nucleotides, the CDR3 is TGTGCCAGTAGTATAGATGGGGGAGTGTGGTCCTACGAGCAGTACTTC.

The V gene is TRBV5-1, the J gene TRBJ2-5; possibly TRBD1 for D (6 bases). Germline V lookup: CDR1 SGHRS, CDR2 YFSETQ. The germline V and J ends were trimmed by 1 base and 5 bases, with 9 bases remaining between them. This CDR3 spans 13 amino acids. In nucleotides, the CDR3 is TGCGCCAGCAGCTTGACAGGGTGGGAGACCCAGTACTTC. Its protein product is CASSLTGWETQYF.

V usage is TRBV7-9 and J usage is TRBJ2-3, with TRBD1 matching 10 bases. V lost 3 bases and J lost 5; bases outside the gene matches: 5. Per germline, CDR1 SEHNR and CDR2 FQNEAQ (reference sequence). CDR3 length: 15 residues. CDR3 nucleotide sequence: TGTGCCAGCAGCTTTGGACAGGGGGATGAAGATACGCAGTATTTT. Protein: CASSFGQGDEDTQYF. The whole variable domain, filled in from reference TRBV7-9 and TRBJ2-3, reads DTGVSQNPRHKITKRGQNVTFRCDPISEHNRLYWYRQTLGQGPEFLTYFQNEAQLEKSRLLSDRFSAERPKGSFSTLEIQRTEQGDSAMYLCASSFGQGDEDTQYFGPGTRLTVL.

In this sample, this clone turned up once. DNA of the CDR3: TGTGCCAGCAGTTTTGGGGACTACCAAGAGACCCAGTACTTC. Translating it yields CASSFGDYQETQYF. This sequence joins TRBV6-5 and TRBJ2-5; D possibly corresponds to TRBD2 (6 bases). Between the trimmed V and J ends, which lost 4 bases and 0 bases, there was a span of 9 bases. CDR1 MNHEY and CDR2 SVGAGI come from the germline V gene. The CDR3 has 14 residues.

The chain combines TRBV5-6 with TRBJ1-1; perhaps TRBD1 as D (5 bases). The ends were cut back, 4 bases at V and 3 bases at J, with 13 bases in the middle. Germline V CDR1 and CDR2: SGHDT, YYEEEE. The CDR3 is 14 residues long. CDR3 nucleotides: TGTGCCAGCAGCCCGCCTGGGGACCACACTGAAGCTTTCTTT. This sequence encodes CASSPPGDHTEAFF. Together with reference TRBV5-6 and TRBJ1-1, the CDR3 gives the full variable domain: DAGVTQSPTHLIKTRGQQVTLRCSPKSGHDTVSWYQQALGQGPQFIFQYYEEEERQRGNFPDRFSGHQFPNYSSELNVNALLLGDSALYLCASSPPGDHTEAFFGQGTRLTVV.

The CDR3: CASGEGGNTEAFF. The CDR3 nucleotides read TGTGCCAGCGGCGAGGGGGGGAACACTGAAGCTTTCTTT. V is TRBV7-2 and J is TRBJ1-1, with TRBD1 as a possible D gene (6 bases). V was shortened by 8 bases and J by 1 base, with 11 bases between the two germline ends. The length of the CDR3 is 13 residues. Germline V lookup: CDR1 SGHTA, CDR2 FQGNSA. The entire variable domain, with the rest obtained from reference TRBV7-2 and TRBJ1-1, is as follows: GAGVSQSPSNKVTEKGKDVELRCDPISGHTALYWYRQSLGQGLEFLIYFQGNSAPDKSGLPSDRFSAERTGGSVSTLTIQRTQQEDSAVYLCASGEGGNTEAFFGQGTRLTVV.

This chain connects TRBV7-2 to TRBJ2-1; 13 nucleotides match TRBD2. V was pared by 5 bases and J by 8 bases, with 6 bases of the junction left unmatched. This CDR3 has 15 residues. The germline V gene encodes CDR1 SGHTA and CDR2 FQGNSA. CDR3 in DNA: TGTGCCAGCAGCAGGACTAGCGGGAGAGGTGATGAGCAGTTCTTC. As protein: CASSRTSGRGDEQFF. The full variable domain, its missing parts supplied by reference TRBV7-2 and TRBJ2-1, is GAGVSQSPSNKVTEKGKDVELRCDPISGHTALYWYRQSLGQGLEFLIYFQGNSAPDKSGLPSDRFSAERTGGSVSTLTIQRTQQEDSAVYLCASSRTSGRGDEQFFGPGTRLTVL.

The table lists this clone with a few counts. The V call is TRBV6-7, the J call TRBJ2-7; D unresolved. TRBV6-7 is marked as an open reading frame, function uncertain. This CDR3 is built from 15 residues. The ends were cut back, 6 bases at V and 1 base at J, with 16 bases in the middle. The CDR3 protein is CASSPPAKPSYEQYF. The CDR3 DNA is TGTGCCAGCAGCCCCCCAGCGAAACCTTCCTACGAGCAGTACTTC.

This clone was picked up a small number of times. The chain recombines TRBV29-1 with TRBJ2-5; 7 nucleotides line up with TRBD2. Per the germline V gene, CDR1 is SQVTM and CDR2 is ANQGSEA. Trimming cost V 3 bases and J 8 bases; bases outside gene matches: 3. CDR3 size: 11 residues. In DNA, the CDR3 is TGCAGCGTTGAGCTAGCGGCAACCCAGTACTTC. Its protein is CSVELAATQYF.

The CDR3 DNA follows: TGTGCCAGTAGTATACGTCTAGCGGGATTCGAGACCCAGTACTTC. This translates into CASSIRLAGFETQYF. V usage is TRBV19 and J usage is TRBJ2-5; 9 nucleotides match TRBD2. Germline trimming cut 2 bases from V and 5 bases from J; bases unmatched to any gene: 6. The CDR3 extends over 15 amino acids. Germline V gene data show CDR1 as LNHDA and CDR2 as SQIVND (reference sequence).

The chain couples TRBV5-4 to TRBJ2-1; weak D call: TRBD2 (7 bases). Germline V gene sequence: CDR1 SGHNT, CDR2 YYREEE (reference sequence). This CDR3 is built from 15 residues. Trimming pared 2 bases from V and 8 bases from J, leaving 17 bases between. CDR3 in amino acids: CASSFPGGRRYEQFF. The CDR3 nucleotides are TGTGCCAGCAGCTTCCCGGGGGGCAGACGGTATGAGCAGTTCTTC.

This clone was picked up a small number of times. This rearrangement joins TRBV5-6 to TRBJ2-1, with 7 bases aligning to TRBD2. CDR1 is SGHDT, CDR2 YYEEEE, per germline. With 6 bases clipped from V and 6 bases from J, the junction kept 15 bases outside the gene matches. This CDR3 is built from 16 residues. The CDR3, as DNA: TGTGCCAGCATCCGGGGTCCAGCGGGACGATTCAATGAGCAGTTCTTC. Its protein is CASIRGPAGRFNEQFF.

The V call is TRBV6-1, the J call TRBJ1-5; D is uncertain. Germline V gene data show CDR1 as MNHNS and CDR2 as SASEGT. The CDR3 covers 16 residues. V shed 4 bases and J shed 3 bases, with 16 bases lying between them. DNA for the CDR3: TGTGCCAGCAGTGTAAATCCTGACGGCAACAATCAGCCCCAGCATTTT. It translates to CASSVNPDGNNQPQHF.

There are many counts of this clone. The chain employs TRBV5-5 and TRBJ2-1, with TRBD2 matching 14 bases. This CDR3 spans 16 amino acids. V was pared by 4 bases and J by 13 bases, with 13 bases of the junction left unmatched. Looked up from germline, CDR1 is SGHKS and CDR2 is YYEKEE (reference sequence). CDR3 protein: CASSSGTSGSLIEQFF. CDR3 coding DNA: TGTGCCAGCAGCAGCGGGACTAGCGGGAGTCTAATAGAACAGTTCTTC.

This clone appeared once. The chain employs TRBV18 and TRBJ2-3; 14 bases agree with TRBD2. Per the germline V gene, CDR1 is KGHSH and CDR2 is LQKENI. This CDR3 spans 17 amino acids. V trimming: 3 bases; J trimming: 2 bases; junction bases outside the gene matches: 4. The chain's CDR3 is CASSPRLAGGSTDTQYF. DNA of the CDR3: TGTGCCAGCTCACCTCGACTAGCGGGAGGGTCCACAGATACGCAGTATTTT.

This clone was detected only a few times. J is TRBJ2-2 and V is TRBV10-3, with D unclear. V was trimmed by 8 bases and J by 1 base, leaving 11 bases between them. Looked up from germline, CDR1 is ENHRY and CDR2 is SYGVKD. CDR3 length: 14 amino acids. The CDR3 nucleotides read TGTGCCATCGTTAGTGAACTGAACACCGGGGAGCTGTTTTTT. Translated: CAIVSELNTGELFF.